This T cell receptor beta chain was found in a study of T-cell memory formation after mild COVID-19. TCRdb itself ran the 5' RACE reads through MiXCR, one entry per CDR3 protein. The sample lists about 540,000 distinct CDR3 sequences; just over 20% were seen once. The V end lost 3 bases, the J end lost 1 base, and 12 bases lay between the germline ends. The CDR3 has 14 amino acids. Germline CDR1 DFQATT, CDR2 SNEGSKA (reference sequence). This clonotype was obtained from an adult woman who had mild COVID-19 (a few samples of this study predate the infection). Cell type and time point are not known. Material: PBMCs or a T cell subset sorted from them (not recorded which). The genes are TRBV20-1 and TRBJ1-1; TRBD1 might be the D (6 bases). CDR3 amino acids: CSARLGAPNTEAFF. The DNA of the CDR3 is TGCAGTGCTAGGCTGGGGGCTCCGAACACTGAAGCTTTCTTT.